This T cell receptor beta chain was retrieved from a study of control samples from healthy donors and cancer patients. Germline-derived CDR1 and CDR2 are SGHDT and YYEEEE. The length of the CDR3 is 14 residues. V lost 4 bases, J lost 1 base, and 12 bases lay in between. Using immunoSEQ multiplex PCR, the repertoire was profiled, and TCRdb retains in-frame clones only, with some absent. The sample consists of about 120,000 clones, roughly 88% of them appearing once. The chain has TRBV5-6 and TRBJ2-7; the D gene is possibly TRBD1 (6 bases). Material: blood. The sequence derives from a man aged 35 to 55 in good health. The chain's CDR3 is CASSAVQGSYEQYF. The CDR3 DNA reads as TGTGCCAGCAGCGCGGTACAGGGATCCTACGAGCAGTACTTC.